This T cell receptor beta chain emerged from a study of shared T cell receptors in the human thymus. Method: immunoSEQ multiplex PCR; TCRdb's copy keeps in-frame clones and lacks some. There are roughly 550,000 clones in the sample; approximately 80% occur only once, and more than 0.01% lies in the top ten. J lost 5 bases, V lost 6 bases, and 12 bases had no gene match. Germline V gene data show CDR1 as LNHDA and CDR2 as SQIVND (reference sequence). The CDR3 has 16 amino acids. These same data were also listed under a study on human thymus T cells. From that second work: Infants served as donors; they were healthy and Finnish and were having corrective surgery for congenital heart defects. Corrective heart surgery yielded resections, and these provided the thymus tissue. Apparent skewing of V and J gene usage characterized both thymic and blood repertoires. Related research found strongly overlapping thymic repertoires in unrelated individuals.

The TCR originated in a boy in the first two years of life with a congenital heart defect. The sequenced material came from thymocytes. The V call is TRBV19, the J call TRBJ2-3, with 9 bases identical to TRBD1. The CDR3 bases are TGTGCCAGTAGCCATGCCCCGGGACAGGGTCAAGATACGCAGTATTTT. This encodes CASSHAPGQGQDTQYF.